The next 12 T cell receptor beta chains were all read from a single sample in a study of blood T cell repertoires in COVID-19. Using immunoSEQ multiplex PCR, the repertoire was profiled, and TCRdb retains in-frame clones only, with some absent. Seen here are over 150,000 clones, roughly 71% observed once, and the top ten hold 3% to 4.5%. Sequenced sample: peripheral blood. Source of these receptors: a woman aged 80 or over with acute or convalescent COVID-19.

This clone was seen a few times. V usage is TRBV24-1 and J usage is TRBJ2-3, with D perhaps matching TRBD1 (5 bases). Trimming left V 9 bases short and J 4 bases short, with 13 bases between. Germline loops: CDR1 KGHDR, CDR2 SFDVKD. The CDR3 covers 13 residues. Written as DNA, the CDR3 is TGTGCCACCGAAGGGGCGGACGCAGATACGCAGTATTTT. It encodes CATEGADADTQYF.

The table lists this clone with a few counts. This sequence joins TRBV27 and TRBJ1-2; no definite D call. The CDR3 extends over 14 amino acids. Trimming left V 0 bases short and J 5 bases short, with 10 bases between. CDR1 is MNHEY and CDR2 is SMNVEV in the germline V gene (reference sequence). CDR3 sequence reads: CASSLSPSSYGYTF. CDR3 bases: TGTGCCAGCAGTTTATCTCCCTCCTCTTATGGCTACACCTTC.

The J gene is TRBJ1-5, the V gene TRBV7-2; possibly TRBD1 for D (6 bases). This CDR3 is built from 14 residues. CDR1 SGHTA and CDR2 FQGNSA come from the germline V gene. The ends were cut back, 4 bases at V and 5 bases at J, with 12 bases in the middle. CDR3 DNA: TGTGCCAGCAGCTCCGGGGGGGGCCATCAGCCCCAGCATTTT. This gives the protein CASSSGGGHQPQHF. Supplemented by reference TRBV7-2 and TRBJ1-5, the full variable domain reads GAGVSQSPSNKVTEKGKDVELRCDPISGHTALYWYRQSLGQGLEFLIYFQGNSAPDKSGLPSDRFSAERTGGSVSTLTIQRTQQEDSAVYLCASSSGGGHQPQHFGDGTRLSIL.

On this clone: This sample also contains other DNA sequences that code for the same CDR3. The V call is TRBV9, the J call TRBJ1-3; D is possibly TRBD1 (5 bases). With 2 bases removed from V and 4 bases from J, the gap between germline ends came to 10 bases. Germline CDR1 reads SGDLS; CDR2 reads YYNGEE. CDR3 size: 14 residues. CDR3 DNA: TGTGCCAGCAGCGTCGGAGGGGCCGGAAACACCATATATTTT. It translates to CASSVGGAGNTIYF.

The rearrangement uses TRBV2 and TRBJ1-1, with TRBD1 matching 10 bases. The junction had 5 bases not matched to a gene; V was cut back by 6 bases and J by 4 bases. The CDR3 is made up of 14 amino acids. Germline loops: CDR1 SNHLY, CDR2 FYNNEI. CDR3 protein: CASSFGTGVTEAFF. Written as DNA, the CDR3 is TGTGCCAGCAGCTTCGGGACAGGGGTCACTGAAGCTTTCTTT.

V is TRBV2 and J is TRBJ2-2; no firm D call. V was shortened by 4 bases and J by 0 bases, with 9 bases between the two germline ends. Germline V gives CDR1 SNHLY, CDR2 FYNNEI. The CDR3 extends over 15 amino acids. This CDR3 is CASSVHRTNTGELFF. CDR3 in DNA: TGTGCCAGCAGTGTACATCGCACGAACACCGGGGAGCTGTTTTTT.

The J gene is TRBJ2-3, the V gene TRBV10-3; 7 nucleotides match TRBD2. J lost 3 bases, V lost 2 bases, and 2 bases had no gene match. The germline V gene has CDR1 ENHRY and CDR2 SYGVKD. The CDR3 is made up of 14 amino acids. The CDR3 protein is CAISEGGGTDTQYF. The CDR3 coding sequence is TGTGCCATCAGTGAGGGGGGAGGGACAGATACGCAGTATTTT.

This clone was detected only a few times. The CDR3 DNA is TGTGCCAGCAGCCAAGAAGTCTACAGCAACCACAATGAGCAGTTCTTC. Translation gives CASSQEVYSNHNEQFF. J is TRBJ2-1 and V is TRBV3-1 (or the pseudogene TRBV3-2); D uncertain. CDR3 size: 16 residues. Trimming cost V 0 bases and J 5 bases, with 14 bases left between them. CDR1 and CDR2 (germline): LGHDT, YNNKEL (reference sequence).

The chain recombines TRBV1 with TRBJ1-1; TRBD1 was called by the table and not checked on the DNA. TRBV1 is labeled a pseudogene. CDR3 size: 18 residues. CDR3 residues: CTSSQDRGDRVLDTEAFF. CDR3 DNA: TGCACCAGCAGCCAAGATCGGGGGGACAGGGTCCTTGACACTGAAGCTTTCTTT.

V is TRBV18 and J is TRBJ1-1, with TRBD1 identical over 7 bases. Trimming at V came to 2 bases and at J to 0 bases, leaving 3 bases not matched to a gene. The V gene's germline CDR1 is KGHSH and CDR2 LQKENI. The CDR3 has 15 residues. The CDR3 sequence is CASSPLGQMNTEAFF. CDR3 bases: TGTGCCAGCTCACCATTGGGACAGATGAACACTGAAGCTTTCTTT.

The chain links TRBV20-1 to TRBJ2-3; 9 bases fit TRBD1. CDR3 length: 17 amino acids. V shed 3 bases, J shed 3 bases, and the junction held 13 bases outside the gene matches. Germline V gives CDR1 DFQATT, CDR2 SNEGSKA (reference sequence). The CDR3 reads CSASASLDRGRTDTQYF. CDR3 sequence (DNA): TGCAGTGCTAGTGCGTCTCTGGACAGGGGTAGGACAGATACGCAGTATTTT.

The V and J genes are TRBV5-6 and TRBJ1-1; D perhaps matches TRBD1 (5 bases). The germline gives CDR1 SGHDT, CDR2 YYEEEE. V was cut by 4 bases and J by 1 base, with 14 bases left in between. The CDR3 length is 15 residues. The CDR3 region has the DNA TGTGCCAGCAGCCAAACAGGACGGAAGAACACTGAAGCTTTCTTT. Protein: CASSQTGRKNTEAFF.